Listed below are T cell receptor beta chains from one sample, sequenced in a study of graft-versus-host responses after intestinal transplantation. No cognate antigen is known for these TCRs. TCRdb's copy holds only in-frame clones and misses some; the assay was immunoSEQ multiplex PCR. The sample has around 31,000 clones, about 80% seen once. Material: unstimulated CD8+ T cells sorted from spleen or lymph node cells, obtained before intestinal transplant. The origin of the receptors is a human donor who received an intestinal transplant. Both conserved end residues are part of each CDR3. D genes are given only for firm matches. Clone size is shown for a subset of rows, as once, few, many or a class of expanded clone.

cdr3_aa: CASSPGTSEATDTQYF
cdr3_nt: TGTGCCAGCTCACCAGGGACTAGCGAGGCCACAGATACGCAGTATTTT
cdr3_length: 16
j_call: TRBJ2-3
clone_size: -
v_call: TRBV18
d_call: TRBD2

cdr3_aa: CASMSGGFYEQYF
cdr3_nt: TGTGCCAGCATGTCGGGGGGTTTCTACGAGCAGTACTTC
cdr3_length: 13
j_call: TRBJ2-7
clone_size: -
v_call: TRBV2
d_call: TRBD2

cdr3_aa: CASAATGGRETQYF
cdr3_nt: TGTGCCAGCGCGGCGACAGGGGGCCGTGAGACCCAGTACTTC
cdr3_length: 14
j_call: TRBJ2-5
clone_size: once
v_call: TRBV28
d_call: TRBD1

cdr3_aa: CASLGGGHYNEQFF
cdr3_nt: TGTGCCAGCCTAGGCGGGGGCCACTACAATGAGCAGTTCTTC
cdr3_length: 14
j_call: TRBJ2-1
clone_size: -
v_call: TRBV27
d_call: -

cdr3_aa: CASSPSRNFFQRYYGYTF
cdr3_nt: TGTGCCAGCAGCCCCAGCCGGAACTTCTTCCAGCGTTACTATGGCTACACCTTC
cdr3_length: 18
j_call: TRBJ1-2
clone_size: -
v_call: TRBV5-4
d_call: -

cdr3_aa: CASSNPPGQGAFEQYF
cdr3_nt: TGTGCCAGCAGCAACCCCCCGGGACAGGGGGCTTTCGAGCAGTACTTC
cdr3_length: 16
j_call: TRBJ2-7
clone_size: -
v_call: TRBV21-1
d_call: -

cdr3_aa: CASSLRTGQGDGYTF
cdr3_nt: TGCGCCAGCAGCCTACGGACGGGACAGGGAGATGGCTACACCTTC
cdr3_length: 15
j_call: TRBJ1-2
clone_size: -
v_call: TRBV4-1
d_call: TRBD1

cdr3_aa: CAISVLGLARETQYF
cdr3_nt: TGTGCCATCAGTGTCCTCGGACTAGCTCGGGAGACCCAGTACTTC
cdr3_length: 15
j_call: TRBJ2-5
clone_size: -
v_call: TRBV10-3
d_call: TRBD2

cdr3_aa: CASRVGGHNTEAFF
cdr3_nt: TGTGCCAGCAGGGTAGGGGGCCACAACACTGAAGCTTTCTTT
cdr3_length: 14
j_call: TRBJ1-1
clone_size: -
v_call: TRBV6-6
d_call: TRBD1

cdr3_aa: CASSQVGLRNMYEQYF
cdr3_nt: TGCGCCAGCAGCCAAGTGGGACTTCGGAACATGTACGAGCAGTACTTC
cdr3_length: 16
j_call: TRBJ2-7
clone_size: few
v_call: TRBV4-1
d_call: -

cdr3_aa: CASSPLAGGTDTQYF
cdr3_nt: TGTGCCAGCAGCCCCTTAGCGGGAGGCACAGATACGCAGTATTTT
cdr3_length: 15
j_call: TRBJ2-3
clone_size: -
v_call: TRBV7-3
d_call: TRBD2

cdr3_aa: CASSLALGQRNNEQFF
cdr3_nt: TGTGCCAGCAGCTTGGCCCTAGGACAGAGAAACAATGAGCAGTTCTTC
cdr3_length: 16
j_call: TRBJ2-1
clone_size: -
v_call: TRBV5-4
d_call: -

cdr3_aa: CSVESSYEQYF
cdr3_nt: TGCAGCGTTGAATCATCCTACGAGCAGTACTTC
cdr3_length: 11
j_call: TRBJ2-7
clone_size: -
v_call: TRBV29-1
d_call: -

cdr3_aa: CSVGWGDGNTEAFF
cdr3_nt: TGCAGCGTTGGGTGGGGGGACGGAAACACTGAAGCTTTCTTT
cdr3_length: 14
j_call: TRBJ1-1
clone_size: -
v_call: TRBV29-1
d_call: -

cdr3_aa: CASSWDSLYGYTF
cdr3_nt: TGTGCCAGCAGTTGGGACAGTTTGTATGGCTACACCTTC
cdr3_length: 13
j_call: TRBJ1-2
clone_size: -
v_call: TRBV6-5
d_call: TRBD1

cdr3_aa: CAISGDSTYEQYF
cdr3_nt: TGTGCCATCAGTGGGGACAGCACCTACGAGCAGTACTTC
cdr3_length: 13
j_call: TRBJ2-7
clone_size: -
v_call: TRBV10-3
d_call: TRBD1

cdr3_aa: CASSQDLVRTGGLETQYF
cdr3_nt: TGCGCCAGCAGCCAAGATTTGGTGAGGACAGGGGGCTTAGAGACCCAGTACTTC
cdr3_length: 18
j_call: TRBJ2-5
clone_size: -
v_call: TRBV4-1
d_call: TRBD1

cdr3_aa: CASSLGPSGLEDTQYF
cdr3_nt: TGTGCCAGCAGTTTAGGTCCTAGCGGGTTAGAAGATACGCAGTATTTT
cdr3_length: 16
j_call: TRBJ2-3
clone_size: -
v_call: TRBV27
d_call: TRBD2

cdr3_aa: CASSLAGDQPQHF
cdr3_nt: TGTGCCAGCAGCTTAGCAGGGGATCAGCCCCAGCATTTT
cdr3_length: 13
j_call: TRBJ1-5
clone_size: -
v_call: TRBV7-9
d_call: -

cdr3_aa: CASSQGEEGHNEQFF
cdr3_nt: TGTGCCAGCAGCCAGGGGGAGGAGGGCCACAATGAGCAGTTCTTC
cdr3_length: 15
j_call: TRBJ2-1
clone_size: few
v_call: TRBV4-2
d_call: -

cdr3_aa: CASSLGTVYEQYF
cdr3_nt: TGTGCCAGCAGCCTCGGGACAGTATACGAGCAGTACTTC
cdr3_length: 13
j_call: TRBJ2-7
clone_size: -
v_call: TRBV5-5
d_call: TRBD1

cdr3_aa: CASSSDLSGEQYF
cdr3_nt: TGTGCCAGCAGCTCAGATCTATCGGGCGAGCAGTACTTC
cdr3_length: 13
j_call: TRBJ2-7
clone_size: -
v_call: TRBV7-9
d_call: -

cdr3_aa: CASSGRRDSFGETQYF
cdr3_nt: TGTGCCAGCAGTGGACGAAGGGACAGTTTTGGAGAGACCCAGTACTTC
cdr3_length: 16
j_call: TRBJ2-5
clone_size: -
v_call: TRBV11-2
d_call: TRBD1

cdr3_aa: CASSGGTSNTGELFF
cdr3_nt: TGTGCCAGCAGCGGCGGGACTTCGAACACCGGGGAGCTGTTTTTT
cdr3_length: 15
j_call: TRBJ2-2
clone_size: few
v_call: TRBV5-5
d_call: -

cdr3_aa: CASSPGGTEAFF
cdr3_nt: TGTGCCAGCAGTCCAGGGGGCACTGAAGCTTTCTTT
cdr3_length: 12
j_call: TRBJ1-1
clone_size: -
v_call: TRBV27
d_call: TRBD1

cdr3_aa: CASSLAPSGGTGQPQHF
cdr3_nt: TGTGCCAGCAGCTTAGCACCTTCAGGGGGGACGGGTCAGCCCCAGCATTTT
cdr3_length: 17
j_call: TRBJ1-5
clone_size: -
v_call: TRBV7-8
d_call: TRBD1

cdr3_aa: CASSLREASYNEQFF
cdr3_nt: TGTGCCAGCAGTTTAAGGGAGGCGTCCTACAATGAGCAGTTCTTC
cdr3_length: 15
j_call: TRBJ2-1
clone_size: -
v_call: TRBV27
d_call: -

cdr3_aa: CASSFGANYGYTF
cdr3_nt: TGTGCCAGCAGTTTCGGAGCTAACTATGGCTACACCTTC
cdr3_length: 13
j_call: TRBJ1-2
clone_size: -
v_call: TRBV27
d_call: -

cdr3_aa: CASSQAGQGPYEQYF
cdr3_nt: TGTGCCAGCAGCCAAGCCGGACAGGGTCCCTACGAGCAGTACTTC
cdr3_length: 15
j_call: TRBJ2-7
clone_size: -
v_call: TRBV4-2
d_call: TRBD1

cdr3_aa: CAISPGGFSEQFF
cdr3_nt: TGTGCCATCAGTCCGGGGGGATTCAGTGAGCAGTTCTTC
cdr3_length: 13
j_call: TRBJ2-1
clone_size: -
v_call: TRBV10-3
d_call: TRBD2

cdr3_aa: CASSLGREGRLETQYF
cdr3_nt: TGTGCCAGCAGTTTGGGGCGGGAGGGCCGGTTGGAGACCCAGTACTTC
cdr3_length: 16
j_call: TRBJ2-5
clone_size: few
v_call: TRBV28
d_call: TRBD2

cdr3_aa: CASSLVADRISGANVLTF
cdr3_nt: TGTGCCAGCAGCTTGGTGGCCGACAGGATCTCTGGGGCCAACGTCCTGACTTTC
cdr3_length: 18
j_call: TRBJ2-6
clone_size: -
v_call: TRBV5-6
d_call: -

cdr3_aa: CASSKQGRPYEQYF
cdr3_nt: TGTGCCAGCAGCAAACAGGGGCGCCCCTACGAGCAGTACTTC
cdr3_length: 14
j_call: TRBJ2-7
clone_size: -
v_call: TRBV7-9
d_call: TRBD1

cdr3_aa: CASSYSSGVGNTIYF
cdr3_nt: TGTGCCAGCAGTTACTCATCCGGGGTCGGAAACACCATATATTTT
cdr3_length: 15
j_call: TRBJ1-3
clone_size: medium-sized
v_call: TRBV6-5
d_call: -

cdr3_aa: CASSLDSGGTGELFF
cdr3_nt: TGTGCCAGCAGCTTGGACTCCGGGGGCACCGGGGAGCTGTTTTTT
cdr3_length: 15
j_call: TRBJ2-2
clone_size: -
v_call: TRBV7-8
d_call: -

cdr3_aa: CASSQGTGMNTEAFF
cdr3_nt: TGCGCCAGCAGCCAAGGGACAGGTATGAACACTGAAGCTTTCTTT
cdr3_length: 15
j_call: TRBJ1-1
clone_size: once
v_call: TRBV4-1
d_call: TRBD1

cdr3_aa: CASSFGLAYADTQYF
cdr3_nt: TGTGCCAGCAGTTTCGGACTAGCATATGCAGATACGCAGTATTTT
cdr3_length: 15
j_call: TRBJ2-3
clone_size: -
v_call: TRBV27
d_call: TRBD2

cdr3_aa: CASSSPGQPYEQYF
cdr3_nt: TGTGCCAGCTCATCCCCGGGACAGCCCTACGAGCAGTACTTC
cdr3_length: 14
j_call: TRBJ2-7
clone_size: -
v_call: TRBV18
d_call: TRBD1

cdr3_aa: CAWNAGTEAFF
cdr3_nt: TGTGCCTGGAATGCGGGCACTGAAGCTTTCTTT
cdr3_length: 11
j_call: TRBJ1-1
clone_size: -
v_call: TRBV30
d_call: -

cdr3_aa: CATQDREETQYF
cdr3_nt: TGTGCCACCCAGGACAGGGAAGAGACCCAGTACTTC
cdr3_length: 12
j_call: TRBJ2-5
clone_size: once
v_call: TRBV11-2
d_call: TRBD1

cdr3_aa: CASSHSRVDGYTF
cdr3_nt: TGTGCCAGCAGTCACTCCAGGGTAGATGGCTACACCTTC
cdr3_length: 13
j_call: TRBJ1-2
clone_size: -
v_call: TRBV27
d_call: -

cdr3_aa: CASSELGTGEHQETQYF
cdr3_nt: TGTGCCAGCAGTGAATTAGGTACAGGGGAACACCAAGAGACCCAGTACTTC
cdr3_length: 17
j_call: TRBJ2-5
clone_size: -
v_call: TRBV25-1
d_call: TRBD1

cdr3_aa: CASSSPSNRGGGYTF
cdr3_nt: TGTGCCAGCAGTTCCCCTTCCAACAGGGGCGGTGGCTACACCTTC
cdr3_length: 15
j_call: TRBJ1-2
clone_size: -
v_call: TRBV6-5
d_call: TRBD1

cdr3_aa: CASSDGSYGYTF
cdr3_nt: TGTGCCAGCAGTGACGGGAGCTATGGCTACACCTTC
cdr3_length: 12
j_call: TRBJ1-2
clone_size: -
v_call: TRBV6-5
d_call: -

cdr3_aa: CASSPLAGRETQYF
cdr3_nt: TGTGCCAGCAGTCCACTAGCGGGAAGGGAGACCCAGTACTTC
cdr3_length: 14
j_call: TRBJ2-5
clone_size: -
v_call: TRBV27
d_call: TRBD2

cdr3_aa: CASSLGNRDHEQFF
cdr3_nt: TGTGCCAGCAGCTTAGGAAACAGGGACCATGAGCAGTTCTTC
cdr3_length: 14
j_call: TRBJ2-1
clone_size: -
v_call: TRBV7-9
d_call: -

cdr3_aa: CASSLEASSGTGQETQYF
cdr3_nt: TGTGCCAGCAGCTTAGAGGCGTCTAGCGGGACGGGACAAGAGACCCAGTACTTC
cdr3_length: 18
j_call: TRBJ2-5
clone_size: once
v_call: TRBV7-6
d_call: TRBD2

cdr3_aa: CATSRRSIDRSYEQYF
cdr3_nt: TGTGCCACCAGCAGACGGTCTATAGACAGGTCCTACGAGCAGTACTTC
cdr3_length: 16
j_call: TRBJ2-7
clone_size: -
v_call: TRBV15
d_call: -

cdr3_aa: CASSVQGNWQETQYF
cdr3_nt: TGTGCCAGCAGCGTTCAGGGAAATTGGCAAGAGACCCAGTACTTC
cdr3_length: 15
j_call: TRBJ2-5
clone_size: -
v_call: TRBV7-9
d_call: -

cdr3_aa: CASSLALQVNTGELFF
cdr3_nt: TGTGCCAGCAGCTTAGCGCTGCAGGTGAACACCGGGGAGCTGTTTTTT
cdr3_length: 16
j_call: TRBJ2-2
clone_size: few
v_call: TRBV7-8
d_call: -